The following is a T cell receptor beta chain sequence with its context. Profiled with immunoSEQ multiplex PCR; TCRdb holds only in-frame clones, not every one. This repertoire shows about 250,000 clones, 65% to 85% found once; its top ten account for approximately 4.8%. Germline lookup yields CDR1 LNHDA and CDR2 SQIVND (reference sequence). CDR3 size: 12 residues. Trimming took off 7 bases at V and 8 bases at J, with 15 bases between the two ends. This entry comes from a study of blood T cell repertoires in COVID-19. The TCR was taken from a man in his fifties or sixties with active or convalescent COVID-19. The chain combines TRBV19 with TRBJ2-7; D gene uncertain. Sequenced material: peripheral blood. The CDR3 sequence is CASTPTICQQYF. The CDR3 DNA is TGTGCCAGTACCCCTACGATCTGCCAGCAGTACTTC.